The 19 T cell receptor beta chains presented below share a single source sample, sequenced in a study of monozygotic twins with inflammatory bowel disease. Reanalyzing the 5' RACE reads, TCRdb keeps one entry per CDR3 protein, without DNA. The table counts about 170,000 distinct CDR3 sequences; approximately 3% lies in the top ten. Sequenced input: blood. The receptor source for this set is a human donor with ulcerative colitis or Crohn's disease, or a healthy co-twin of an affected twin (not recorded which).

The chain recombines TRBV6-5 with TRBJ2-7; checking the TCRdb D call of TRBD1 is not possible without DNA. This CDR3 has 15 amino acids. Germline V lookup: CDR1 MNHEY, CDR2 SVGAGI. CDR3 sequence: CASSYSLGQGHEQYF.

The chain employs TRBV12-3 or TRBV12-4 and TRBJ1-6; TCRdb outputs TRBD1, but without DNA this stays unchecked. The CDR3 sequence is 15 residues long. The CDR3 reads CASSFSQGANSPLHF.

The chain employs TRBV11-3 and TRBJ2-1; TCRdb reports TRBD1, a call that lacks DNA to check it against. The CDR3 has 15 residues. The germline CDR1 and CDR2 sequences are SGHNT and YENEEA. Here the CDR3 reads CASSLDEPRGSEQFF.

The gene calls are TRBV28 and TRBJ2-7; with no DNA, the TCRdb D assignment of TRBD1 cannot be verified. Germline CDR1 is MDHEN and CDR2 is SYDVKM. CDR3 size: 14 residues. This chain's CDR3 is CASSRRGHRYEQYF.

J is TRBJ2-7 and V is TRBV12-3 or TRBV12-4; TCRdb's assignment of TRBD2 cannot be checked, as there is no DNA. CDR3 length equals 14 residues. The CDR3 reads CTSRSGTTSYEQYF.

CDR3 region: CASSKEGFSYEQYF. The chain uses TRBV6-1 and TRBJ2-7; absent DNA, TCRdb's TRBD2 call cannot be checked. CDR1 MNHNS and CDR2 SASEGT come from the germline V gene. The CDR3 length is 14 residues.

The chain has TRBV6-6 and TRBJ1-2. CDR3 length: 14 residues. The germline gives CDR1 MNHNY, CDR2 SVGAGI (reference sequence). CDR3 amino acids: CASSLPAVGYGYTF.

The gene calls are TRBV5-1 and TRBJ1-6; TCRdb selects TRBD1, and the lack of DNA leaves this call unchecked. Germline V gene data show CDR1 as SGHRS and CDR2 as YFSETQ. This CDR3 is built from 15 residues. The CDR3 protein is CASSLASRGNSPLHF.

The V and J genes are TRBV12-3 or TRBV12-4 and TRBJ2-7. This CDR3 spans 13 amino acids. The CDR3 here is CASSPDASYEQYF.

The gene calls are TRBV3-1 and TRBJ2-7. This CDR3 has 17 residues. Germline V gene sequence: CDR1 LGHDT, CDR2 YNNKEL (reference sequence). The chain's CDR3 is CASSQNLATPNSYEQYF.

The J gene is TRBJ2-5, the V gene TRBV7-9; TCRdb's D call of TRBD1 is untestable without DNA. The CDR3 totals 16 residues. Germline V CDR1 and CDR2: SEHNR, FQNEAQ (reference sequence). This CDR3 is CASSAQLQGAQETQYF. Looking up the rest from reference TRBV7-9 and TRBJ2-5 gives the full variable domain: DTGVSQNPRHKITKRGQNVTFRCDPISEHNRLYWYRQTLGQGPEFLTYFQNEAQLEKSRLLSDRFSAERPKGSFSTLEIQRTEQGDSAMYLCASSAQLQGAQETQYFGPGTRLLVL.

V is TRBV11-2 and J is TRBJ1-2. CDR1 and CDR2 (germline): SGHAT, FQNNGV. This CDR3 region has 17 residues. The CDR3: CASSLDAARAHNYGYTF.

The chain combines TRBV7-9 with TRBJ1-2. From germline, CDR1 is SEHNR and CDR2 FQNEAQ (reference sequence). This CDR3 is 14 amino acids long. The CDR3 sequence: CASSLVGRNYGYTF.

This sequence joins TRBV15 and TRBJ2-7; as DNA is missing, the TRBD1 call by TCRdb cannot be tested. CDR3 length: 14 amino acids. CDR1 is LNHNV and CDR2 is YYDKDF in the germline V gene (reference sequence). CDR3 region: CATSFRTGGDEQYF.

V and J are TRBV7-2 and TRBJ2-7; the TRBD2 assignment by TCRdb is unverifiable without DNA. The CDR3 extends over 15 amino acids. Germline V gene lookup returns CDR1 SGHTA and CDR2 FQGNSA. The CDR3 region is CASSFLSGRAYEQYF.

The rearrangement links TRBV6-2 or TRBV6-3 to TRBJ2-1. The CDR3 contains 14 residues. CDR1 and CDR2 from the germline V gene are MNHEY and SVGEGT. This chain's CDR3 is CASSYAGNVREQFF.

The chain joins TRBV4-2 to TRBJ1-5. The CDR3 is 14 residues long. Germline V lookup: CDR1 LGHNA, CDR2 YNFKEQ. The CDR3: CASSQDEGNQPQHF.

The chain carries TRBV27 and TRBJ1-4; TCRdb outputs TRBD1, but without DNA this stays unchecked. The CDR3 runs to 14 residues. Germline V lookup: CDR1 MNHEY, CDR2 SMNVEV (reference sequence). The CDR3 loop reads CASSFQGGYEKLFF.

The rearrangement joins TRBV5-1 to TRBJ1-4. This CDR3 comprises 15 residues. Germline V lookup: CDR1 SGHRS, CDR2 YFSETQ. The CDR3 sequence: CASSLVAASNEKLFF.